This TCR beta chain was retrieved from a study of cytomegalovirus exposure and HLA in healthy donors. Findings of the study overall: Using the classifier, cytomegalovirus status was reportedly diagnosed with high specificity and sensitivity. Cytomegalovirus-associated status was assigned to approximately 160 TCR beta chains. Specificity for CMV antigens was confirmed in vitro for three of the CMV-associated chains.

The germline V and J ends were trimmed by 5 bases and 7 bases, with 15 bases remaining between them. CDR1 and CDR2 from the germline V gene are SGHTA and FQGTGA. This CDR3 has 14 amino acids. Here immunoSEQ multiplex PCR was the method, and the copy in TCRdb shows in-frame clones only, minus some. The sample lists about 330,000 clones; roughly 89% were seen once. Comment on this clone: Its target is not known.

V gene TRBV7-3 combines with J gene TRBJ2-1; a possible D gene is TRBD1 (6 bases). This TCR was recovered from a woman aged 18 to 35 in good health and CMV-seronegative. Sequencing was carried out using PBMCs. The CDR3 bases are TGTGCCAGCAGCCTAGGGACACCGCCAAATGAGCAGTTCTTC. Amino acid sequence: CASSLGTPPNEQFF.